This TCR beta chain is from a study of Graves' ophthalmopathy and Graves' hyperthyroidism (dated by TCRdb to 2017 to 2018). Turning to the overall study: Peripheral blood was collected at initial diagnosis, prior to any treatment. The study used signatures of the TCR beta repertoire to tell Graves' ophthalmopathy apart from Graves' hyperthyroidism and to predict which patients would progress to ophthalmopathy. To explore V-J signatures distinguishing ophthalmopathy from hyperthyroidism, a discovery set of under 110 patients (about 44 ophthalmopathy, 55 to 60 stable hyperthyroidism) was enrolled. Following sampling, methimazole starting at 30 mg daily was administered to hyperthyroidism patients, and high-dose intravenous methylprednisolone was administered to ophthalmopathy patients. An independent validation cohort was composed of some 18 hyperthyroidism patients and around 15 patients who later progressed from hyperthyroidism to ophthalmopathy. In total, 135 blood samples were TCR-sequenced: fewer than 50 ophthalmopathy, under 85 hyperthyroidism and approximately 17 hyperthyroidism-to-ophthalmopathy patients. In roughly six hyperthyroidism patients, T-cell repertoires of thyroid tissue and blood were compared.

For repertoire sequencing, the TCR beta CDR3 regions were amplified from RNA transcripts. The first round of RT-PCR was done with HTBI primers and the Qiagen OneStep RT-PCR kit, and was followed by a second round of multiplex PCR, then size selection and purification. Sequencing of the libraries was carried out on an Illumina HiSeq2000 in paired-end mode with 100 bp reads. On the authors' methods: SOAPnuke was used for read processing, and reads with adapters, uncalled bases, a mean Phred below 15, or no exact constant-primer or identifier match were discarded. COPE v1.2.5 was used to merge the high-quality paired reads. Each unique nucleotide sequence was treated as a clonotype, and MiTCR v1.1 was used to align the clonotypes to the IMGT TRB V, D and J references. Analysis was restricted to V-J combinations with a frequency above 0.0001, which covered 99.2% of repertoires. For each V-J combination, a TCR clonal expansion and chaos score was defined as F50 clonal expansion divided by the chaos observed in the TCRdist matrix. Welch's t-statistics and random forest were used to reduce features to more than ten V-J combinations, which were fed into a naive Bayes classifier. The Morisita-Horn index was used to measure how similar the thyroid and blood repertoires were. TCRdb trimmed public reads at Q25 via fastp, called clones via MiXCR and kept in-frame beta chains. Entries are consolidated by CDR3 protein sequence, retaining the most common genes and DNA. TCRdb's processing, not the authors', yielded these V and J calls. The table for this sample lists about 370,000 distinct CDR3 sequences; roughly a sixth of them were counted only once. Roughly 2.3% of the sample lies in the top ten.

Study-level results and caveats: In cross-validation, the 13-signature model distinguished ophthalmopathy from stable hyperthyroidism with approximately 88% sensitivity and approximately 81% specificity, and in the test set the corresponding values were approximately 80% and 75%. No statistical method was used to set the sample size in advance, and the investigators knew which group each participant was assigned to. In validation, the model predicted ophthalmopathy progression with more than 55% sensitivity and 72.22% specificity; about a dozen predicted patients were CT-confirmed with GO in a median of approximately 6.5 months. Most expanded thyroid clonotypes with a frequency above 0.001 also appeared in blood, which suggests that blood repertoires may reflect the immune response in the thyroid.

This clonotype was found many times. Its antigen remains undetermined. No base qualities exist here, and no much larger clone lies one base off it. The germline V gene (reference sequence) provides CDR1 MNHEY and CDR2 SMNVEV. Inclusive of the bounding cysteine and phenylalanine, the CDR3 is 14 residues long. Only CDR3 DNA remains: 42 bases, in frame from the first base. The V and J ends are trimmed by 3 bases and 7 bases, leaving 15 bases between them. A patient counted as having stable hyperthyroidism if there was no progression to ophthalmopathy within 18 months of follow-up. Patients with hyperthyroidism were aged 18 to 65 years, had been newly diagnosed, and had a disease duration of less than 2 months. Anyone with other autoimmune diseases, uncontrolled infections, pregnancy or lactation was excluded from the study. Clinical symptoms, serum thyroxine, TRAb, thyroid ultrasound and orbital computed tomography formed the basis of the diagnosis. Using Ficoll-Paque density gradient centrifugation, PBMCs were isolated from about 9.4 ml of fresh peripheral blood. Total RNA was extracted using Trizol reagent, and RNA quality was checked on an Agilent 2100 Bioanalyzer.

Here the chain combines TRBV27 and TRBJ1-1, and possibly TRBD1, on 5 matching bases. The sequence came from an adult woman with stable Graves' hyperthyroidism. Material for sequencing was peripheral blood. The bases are TGTGCCAGCAGTTTCGTAGCAGGGATGGGTGAAGCTTTCTTT. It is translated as CASSFVAGMGEAFF.